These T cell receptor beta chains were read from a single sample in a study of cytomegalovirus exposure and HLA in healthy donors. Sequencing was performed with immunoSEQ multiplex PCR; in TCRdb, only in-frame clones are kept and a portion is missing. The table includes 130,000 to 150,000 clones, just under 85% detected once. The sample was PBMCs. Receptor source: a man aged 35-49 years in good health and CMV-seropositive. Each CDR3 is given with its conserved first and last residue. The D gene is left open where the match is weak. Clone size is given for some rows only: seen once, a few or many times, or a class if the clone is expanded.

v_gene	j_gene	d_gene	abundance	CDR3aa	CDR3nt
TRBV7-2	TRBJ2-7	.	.	CASSLPGAPYEQYF	TGTGCCAGCAGCTTACCGGGAGCCCCCTACGAGCAGTACTTC
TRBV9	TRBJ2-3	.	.	CASSVTFDWRAGPDTQYF	TGTGCCAGCAGCGTTACGTTTGATTGGAGGGCGGGGCCAGATACGCAGTATTTT
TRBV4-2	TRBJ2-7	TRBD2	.	CASSQVEAGGLGEQYF	TGTGCCAGCAGCCAAGTTGAAGCGGGAGGCTTAGGCGAGCAGTACTTC
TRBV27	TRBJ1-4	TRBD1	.	CASRGSHRAENEKLFF	TGTGCCTCCAGGGGGTCTCACAGGGCTGAGAATGAAAAACTGTTTTTT
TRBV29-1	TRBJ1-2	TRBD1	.	CSAAEHRGNYGYTF	TGCAGCGCAGCAGAACACAGGGGCAACTATGGCTACACCTTC
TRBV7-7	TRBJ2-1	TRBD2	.	CASSPRVGGSSYNEQFF	TGTGCTAGCAGCCCCCGGGTTGGCGGGAGCTCCTACAATGAGCAGTTCTTC
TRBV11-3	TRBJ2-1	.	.	CASSLLRESDEQFF	TGTGCCAGCAGCCTTTTACGGGAGAGCGATGAGCAGTTCTTC
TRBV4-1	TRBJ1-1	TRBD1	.	CASSQVWGRGLNTEAFF	TGCGCCAGCAGCCAAGTTTGGGGCAGGGGGCTGAACACTGAAGCTTTCTTT
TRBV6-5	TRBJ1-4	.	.	CASRLQGSNEKLFF	TGTGCCAGCAGATTACAGGGCAGCAACGAAAAACTGTTTTTT
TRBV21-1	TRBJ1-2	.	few	CASRGGRADGYTF	TGTGCCAGCAGGGGGGGGAGGGCGGATGGCTACACCTTC